This T cell receptor beta chain was observed in a study of neurological immune-mediated disorders. Whole-study context: Relapsing-remitting forms accounted for about 90% of the roughly 34 multiple sclerosis patients and secondary progressive forms for 3. General study results and limits: The study phylogenetically grouped the repertoires of 18 of 34 multiple sclerosis patients into one related-CDR3 cluster, a possible signature.

This CDR3 comprises 16 residues. Germline trimming cut 5 bases from V and 7 bases from J; bases unmatched to any gene: 11. The unsorted libraries were produced from 2 million PBMCs held at -80 C. This clonotype has ten or more counts. Its antigen is undetermined. TCRdb called the 5' RACE reads again in MiXCR, with one record for every CDR3 protein. The sample consists of about 95,000 distinct CDR3 sequences, around 3.3% of them appearing once. The rearrangement links TRBV12-3 or TRBV12-4 to TRBJ1-6; 7 bases align to TRBD1. The sample taken for sequencing was PBMCs. The origin of this receptor is a woman between 18 and 29 years old with multiple sclerosis. The CDR3: CASSPQPGQANSPLHF. The CDR3, as DNA: TGTGCCAGCAGTCCTCAACCCGGACAGGCGAATTCACCCCTCCACTTT.